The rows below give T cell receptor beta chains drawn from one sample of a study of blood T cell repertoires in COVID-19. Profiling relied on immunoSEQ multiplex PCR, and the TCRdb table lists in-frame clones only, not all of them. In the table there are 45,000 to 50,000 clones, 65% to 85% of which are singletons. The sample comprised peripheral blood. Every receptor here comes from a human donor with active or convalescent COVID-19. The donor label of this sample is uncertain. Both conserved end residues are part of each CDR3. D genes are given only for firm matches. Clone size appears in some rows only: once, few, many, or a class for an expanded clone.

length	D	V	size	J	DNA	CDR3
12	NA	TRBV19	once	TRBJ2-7	TGTGCCAGTAGGTCACCGGCCTACGAGCAGTACTTC	CASRSPAYEQYF
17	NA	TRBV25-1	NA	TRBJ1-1	TGTGCCAGCAGGGAGACAGGCAGAGGCCCTTCTCGGACTGAAGCTTTCTTT	CASRETGRGPSRTEAFF
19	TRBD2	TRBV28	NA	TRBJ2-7	TGTGCCAGCAGTTTCCTTATCCGGCGCTCGCGGGGGAGCTCCTACGAGCAGTACTTC	CASSFLIRRSRGSSYEQYF
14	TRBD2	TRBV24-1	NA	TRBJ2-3	TGTGCCACCGCGACTAGCGGGGAGGGGGATACGCAGTATTTT	CATATSGEGDTQYF
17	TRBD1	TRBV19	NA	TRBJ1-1	TGTGCCAGTAGTATCTCATATCGGGGGACAGGGGACACTGAAGCTTTCTTT	CASSISYRGTGDTEAFF
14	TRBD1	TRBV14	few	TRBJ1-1	TGTGCCAGCAGCCGCATAGACAGGGGTCTTAAGGCTTTCTTT	CASSRIDRGLKAFF
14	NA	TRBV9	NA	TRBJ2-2	TGTGCCAGCAGGGAGGGACAGAAGACCGGGGAGCTGTTTTTT	CASREGQKTGELFF
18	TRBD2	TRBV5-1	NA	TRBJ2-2	TGCGCCAGCAGCTTGGCAAGGACTAGCGGGAGTAGTACCGGGGAGCTGTTTTTT	CASSLARTSGSSTGELFF
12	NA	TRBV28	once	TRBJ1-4	TGTGCCAGCGAAAGACATATCGGAAAACTGTTTTTT	CASERHIGKLFF
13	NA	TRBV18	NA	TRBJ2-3	TGTGCCAGCTCACCAGGTACGGGAGATACGCAGTATTTT	CASSPGTGDTQYF
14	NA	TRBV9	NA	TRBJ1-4	TGTGCCAGCAGCCTGACAGGTCAGAATGAAAAACTGTTTTTT	CASSLTGQNEKLFF
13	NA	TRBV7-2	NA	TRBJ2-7	TGTGCCAGCAGCTTAGGGGCAGGGAACGAGCAGTACTTC	CASSLGAGNEQYF
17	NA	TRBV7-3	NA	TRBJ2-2	TGTGCCAGCAGCTTAAATCATCCAGCGTTGAACACCGGGGAGCTGTTTTTT	CASSLNHPALNTGELFF
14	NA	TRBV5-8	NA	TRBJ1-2	TGTGCCAGCAGCTTACAGGGCCCTCTGTATGGCTACACCTTC	CASSLQGPLYGYTF
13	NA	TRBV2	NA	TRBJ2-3	TGTGCCAGCAGTCAGGGGACCCCAGATACGCAGTATTTT	CASSQGTPDTQYF
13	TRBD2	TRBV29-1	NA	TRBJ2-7	TGCAGCGTTGACCGAGCGGGAACCTACGAGCAGTACTTC	CSVDRAGTYEQYF
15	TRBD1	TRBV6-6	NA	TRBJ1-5	TGTGCCAGCCACGGACAGGGTATAAGCAATCAGCCCCAGCATTTT	CASHGQGISNQPQHF
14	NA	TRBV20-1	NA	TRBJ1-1	TGCAGTGCTAGTTCAGTGGCAGGGGCCACTGAAGCTTTCTTT	CSASSVAGATEAFF
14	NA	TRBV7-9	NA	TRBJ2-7	TGTGCCAGCAGCCCGACGGACAACTCCTACGAGCAGTACTTC	CASSPTDNSYEQYF
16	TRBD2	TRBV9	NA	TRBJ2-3	TGTGCCAGCGCTACGGGGGCTAGCGGGGCCACAGATACGCAGTATTTT	CASATGASGATDTQYF
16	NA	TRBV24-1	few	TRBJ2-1	TGTGCCACCAGTGACTACGGGACAAGCTCCTACAATGAGCAGTTCTTC	CATSDYGTSSYNEQFF
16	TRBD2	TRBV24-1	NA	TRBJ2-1	TGTGCCACCAGTGATCCCTTAGCGGGAGGGGACAATGAGCAGTTCTTC	CATSDPLAGGDNEQFF
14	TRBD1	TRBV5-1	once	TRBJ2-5	TGCGCCAGCAGCTCCGGACAGGGTCAAGAGACCCAGTACTTC	CASSSGQGQETQYF
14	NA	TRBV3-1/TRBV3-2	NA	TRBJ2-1	TGTGCCAGCAGCCCGTTTAGCGCTTACAATGAGCAGTTCTTC	CASSPFSAYNEQFF
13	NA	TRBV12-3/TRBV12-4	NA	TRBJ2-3	TGTGCCAGCAGTTGGGGGGTAACAGATACGCAGTATTTT	CASSWGVTDTQYF
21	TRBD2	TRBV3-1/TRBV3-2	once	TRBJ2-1	TGTGCCAGCAGCCAAGTCGACATTCCGGGTATTCTAGCGGATTCCTACAATGAGCAGTTCTTC	CASSQVDIPGILADSYNEQFF
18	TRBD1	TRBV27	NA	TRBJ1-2	TGTGCCAGCAGTTCGATCCTACCCGGGACAGGGGCTAACTATGGCTACACCTTC	CASSSILPGTGANYGYTF
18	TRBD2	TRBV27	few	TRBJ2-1	TGTGCCTCATCTTTTGAGTTTGGGTGGGCGGGAGCAAACAATGAGCAGTTCTTC	CASSFEFGWAGANNEQFF